Below, 2 T cell receptor beta chains from the same sample are listed, as sequenced in a study of shared clonotypes between healthy human individuals. Naive CD8 isolation took CD45RO-negative cells positively selected for CCR7 and excluded terminally differentiated effector memory CD45RA+ cells. Profiled with immunoSEQ multiplex PCR; TCRdb holds only in-frame clones, not every one. The data show approximately 600,000 clones, approximately 95% seen once. Sequencing was done on a sample of naive CD8+ T cells sorted from blood. The receptors originated from a woman under 40 in good health.

This chain links TRBV11-2 with TRBJ2-1, with D unresolved. CDR3 length: 16 residues. Germline CDR1 and CDR2: SGHAT and FQNNGV. Trimming removed 0 bases from V and 10 bases from J, with 19 bases in between. This chain's CDR3 is CASSLEWGKTSREQFF. The CDR3 region has the DNA TGTGCCAGCAGCTTAGAATGGGGAAAGACTTCTAGGGAGCAGTTCTTC.

The CDR3 loop is CASSPRLHDRKAFF. DNA of the CDR3: TGCGCCAGCAGCCCCAGACTTCATGACAGGAAAGCTTTCTTT. The chain uses TRBV4-1 and TRBJ1-1; D perhaps matches TRBD1 (6 bases). This CDR3 spans 14 amino acids. Between the trimmed V and J ends, which lost 4 bases and 9 bases, there was a span of 18 bases. Germline V gene lookup returns CDR1 MGHRA and CDR2 YSYEKL.